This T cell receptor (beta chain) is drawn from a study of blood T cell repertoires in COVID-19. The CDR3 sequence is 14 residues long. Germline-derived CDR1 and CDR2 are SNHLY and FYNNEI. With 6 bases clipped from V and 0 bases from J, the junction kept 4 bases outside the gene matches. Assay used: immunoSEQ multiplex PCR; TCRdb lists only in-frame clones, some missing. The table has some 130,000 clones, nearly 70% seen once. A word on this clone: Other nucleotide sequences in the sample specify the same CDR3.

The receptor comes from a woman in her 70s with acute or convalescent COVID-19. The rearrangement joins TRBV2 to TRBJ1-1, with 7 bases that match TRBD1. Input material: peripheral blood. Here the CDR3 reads CASSTTGVNTEAFF. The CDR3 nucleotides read TGTGCCAGCAGCACCACAGGGGTGAACACTGAAGCTTTCTTT.